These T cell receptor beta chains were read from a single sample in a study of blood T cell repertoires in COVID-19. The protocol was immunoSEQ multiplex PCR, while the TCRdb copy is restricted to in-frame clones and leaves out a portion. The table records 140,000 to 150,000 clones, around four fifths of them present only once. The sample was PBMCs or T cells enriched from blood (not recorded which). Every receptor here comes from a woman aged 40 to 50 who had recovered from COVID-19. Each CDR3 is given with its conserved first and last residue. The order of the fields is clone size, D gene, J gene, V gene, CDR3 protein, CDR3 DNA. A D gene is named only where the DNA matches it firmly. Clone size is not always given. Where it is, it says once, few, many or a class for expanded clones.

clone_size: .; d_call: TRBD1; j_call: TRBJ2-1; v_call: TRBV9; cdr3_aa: CASSVGDRVTYNEQFF; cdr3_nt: TGTGCCAGCAGCGTAGGGGACAGGGTGACCTACAATGAGCAGTTCTTC
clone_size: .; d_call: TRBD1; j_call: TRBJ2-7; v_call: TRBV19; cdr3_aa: CASSGQGGFLEQYF; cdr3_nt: TGTGCCAGTAGCGGACAGGGGGGGTTTTTGGAGCAGTACTTC
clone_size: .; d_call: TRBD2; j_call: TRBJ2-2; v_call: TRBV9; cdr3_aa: CASSAGGNTGELFF; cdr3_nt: TGTGCCAGCAGCGCGGGGGGAAACACCGGGGAGCTGTTTTTT
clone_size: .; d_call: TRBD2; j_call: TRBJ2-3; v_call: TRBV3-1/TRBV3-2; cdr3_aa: CASSQDNRGGADTQYF; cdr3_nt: TGTGCCAGCAGCCAAGATAATAGGGGAGGGGCAGATACGCAGTATTTT
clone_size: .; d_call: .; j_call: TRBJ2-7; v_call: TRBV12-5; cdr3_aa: CASALRFTGSYEQYF; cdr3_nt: TGTGCTAGTGCCTTGCGTTTCACAGGATCCTACGAGCAGTACTTC
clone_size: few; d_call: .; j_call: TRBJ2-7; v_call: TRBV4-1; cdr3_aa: CASSQVTASSYEQYF; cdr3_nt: TGCGCCAGCAGCCAAGTGACTGCGAGCTCCTACGAGCAGTACTTC
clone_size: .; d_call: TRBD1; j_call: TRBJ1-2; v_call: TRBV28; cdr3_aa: CASSWDSSYGYTF; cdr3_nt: TGTGCCAGCAGTTGGGACAGCTCCTATGGCTACACCTTC
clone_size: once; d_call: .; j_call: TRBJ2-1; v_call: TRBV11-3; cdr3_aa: CASSLDTVESGEQFF; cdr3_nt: TGTGCCAGCAGCTTAGATACGGTGGAGTCCGGTGAGCAGTTCTTC
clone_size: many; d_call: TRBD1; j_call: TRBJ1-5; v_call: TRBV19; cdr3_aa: CASSPPRRGRGGNQPQHF; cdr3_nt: TGTGCCAGTAGCCCCCCACGCAGGGGGCGAGGTGGCAATCAGCCCCAGCATTTT
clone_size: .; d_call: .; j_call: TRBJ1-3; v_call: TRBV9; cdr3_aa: CASSVGGDGNTIYF; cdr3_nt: TGTGCCAGCAGCGTAGGGGGGGATGGAAACACCATATATTTT
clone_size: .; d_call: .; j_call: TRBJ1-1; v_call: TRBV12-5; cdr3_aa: CASGFAGYTEAFF; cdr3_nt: TGTGCTAGTGGCTTCGCGGGGTACACTGAAGCTTTCTTT
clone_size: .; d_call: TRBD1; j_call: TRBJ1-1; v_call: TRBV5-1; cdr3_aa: CASSPTQGAPLGNTEAFF; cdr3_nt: TGCGCCAGCAGCCCAACACAGGGGGCGCCTTTGGGGAACACTGAAGCTTTCTTT
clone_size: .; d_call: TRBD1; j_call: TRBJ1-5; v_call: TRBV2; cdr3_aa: CASNLGTVSNQPQHF; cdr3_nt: TGTGCCAGCAACCTGGGGACAGTTAGCAATCAGCCCCAGCATTTT
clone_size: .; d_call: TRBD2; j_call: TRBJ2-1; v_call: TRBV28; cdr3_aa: CASSRGGQFF; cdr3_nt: TGTGCCAGCAGTCGCGGGGGGCAGTTCTTC
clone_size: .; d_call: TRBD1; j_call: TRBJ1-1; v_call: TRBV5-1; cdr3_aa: CASSPGQGLSTEAFF; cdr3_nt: TGCGCCAGCAGCCCCGGACAGGGGCTTTCAACTGAAGCTTTCTTT
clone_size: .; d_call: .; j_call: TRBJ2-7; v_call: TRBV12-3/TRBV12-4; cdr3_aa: CASSPDSYEQYF; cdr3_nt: TGTGCCAGCAGTCCAGACTCTTACGAGCAGTACTTC
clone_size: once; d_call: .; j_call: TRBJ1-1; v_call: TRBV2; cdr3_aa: CASSGPSLEAAFF; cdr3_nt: TGTGCCAGCAGTGGACCCTCCTTGGAGGCAGCTTTCTTT
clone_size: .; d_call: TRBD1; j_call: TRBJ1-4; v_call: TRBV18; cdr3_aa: CASSLRGGRNEKLFF; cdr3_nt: TGTGCCAGCTCACTACGAGGGGGCCGGAATGAAAAACTGTTTTTT
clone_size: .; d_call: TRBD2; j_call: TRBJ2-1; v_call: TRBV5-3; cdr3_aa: CARSPRTSGSLGEEQFF; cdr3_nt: TGTGCCAGAAGCCCCCGGACTAGCGGGAGTCTCGGGGAGGAGCAGTTCTTC
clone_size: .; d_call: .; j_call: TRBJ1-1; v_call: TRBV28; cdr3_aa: CASSLALGPIEAFF; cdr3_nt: TGTGCCAGCAGTTTAGCATTGGGCCCGATTGAAGCTTTCTTT
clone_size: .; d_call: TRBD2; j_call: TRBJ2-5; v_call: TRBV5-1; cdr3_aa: CASSLAGGSTGETQYF; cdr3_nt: TGCGCCAGCAGCTTGGCCGGCGGGAGTACAGGAGAGACCCAGTACTTC
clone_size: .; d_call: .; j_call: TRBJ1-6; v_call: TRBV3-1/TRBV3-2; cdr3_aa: CASSRRDNSPLHF; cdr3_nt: TGTGCCAGCAGTCGACGGGATAATTCACCCCTCCACTTT
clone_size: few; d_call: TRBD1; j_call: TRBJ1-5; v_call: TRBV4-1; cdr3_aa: CASSRSTGVGQPQHF; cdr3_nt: TGCGCCAGCAGCCGATCGACAGGGGTGGGGCAGCCCCAGCATTTT
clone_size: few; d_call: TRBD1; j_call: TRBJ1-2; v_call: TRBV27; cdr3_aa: CASSTRQGAGGYTF; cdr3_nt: TGTGCCAGCTCAACACGACAGGGGGCGGGAGGCTACACCTTC